Reported below is one TCR beta chain. This specimen belongs to a study of blood T cell repertoires in COVID-19. About the research overall: The study drew acute and convalescent COVID-19 samples from the United States, Italy and Spain.

The method was immunoSEQ multiplex PCR; TCRdb's version includes in-frame clones alone and lacks a portion of them. The data show under 450,000 clones, approximately 86% seen once. Germline V lookup: CDR1 MNHNY, CDR2 SVGAGI (reference sequence). The ends lost 6 bases at V and 0 bases at J; junction bases unmatched: 7. The CDR3 consists of 15 residues. The chain joins TRBV6-6 to TRBJ1-2; 7 bases are shared with TRBD1. This receptor was taken from a woman aged 55-70 years with COVID-19, enrolled during active disease. The sample was peripheral blood. In DNA, the CDR3 is TGTGCCAGCAGCCTCGGGACAGACACTAACTATGGCTACACCTTC. Translated, it gives CASSLGTDTNYGYTF.